The 23 T cell receptor beta chains listed next were all sequenced from one sample in a study of blood T cell repertoires in COVID-19 (dated by TCRdb to about 2020). Libraries were constructed by the immunoSEQ multiplex PCR assay. Entries here come from immuneACCESS through TCRdb and include only in-frame sequences with V and J called. Some clones fail to appear in such tables; in the studies checked, an unresolved V gene covers under half of the shortfall, and the cause of the remainder is unknown. The sample table records roughly 330,000 clones; around 84% of these occur just once. 8% to 13% of the sample lies in the top ten. The sequenced material came from PBMCs or T cells enriched from blood (not recorded which). The source of these receptors is a woman aged 18-35 years who had recovered from COVID-19.

The chain links TRBV9 to TRBJ2-3; D not resolved. Germline CDR1 SGDLS, CDR2 YYNGEE. Trimming removed 4 bases at V and 6 bases at J, with 6 bases between. This CDR3 has 11 amino acids. DNA for the CDR3: TGTGCCAGCAGCAACTTGGATACGCAGTATTTT. Protein: CASSNLDTQYF.

CDR3 sequence reads: CASSLENRGYTF. The CDR3 region has the DNA TGTGCCAGCAGTTTAGAGAATCGAGGCTACACCTTC. This sequence joins TRBV28 and TRBJ1-2; D call uncertain. Germline V CDR1 and CDR2: MDHEN, SYDVKM. The ends were cut back, 2 bases at V and 8 bases at J, with 9 bases in the middle. CDR3 size: 12 residues.

This clone was seen once. The genes are TRBV27 and TRBJ1-1; a possible D gene is TRBD1 (5 bases). This CDR3 has 14 residues. The V and J ends lost 4 bases and 5 bases respectively, with 14 bases between them. In germline, CDR1 is MNHEY, CDR2 SMNVEV (reference sequence). The CDR3 sequence is CASSSKEGVTEAFF. Here the CDR3 DNA reads TGTGCCAGCAGTTCAAAGGAAGGGGTGACTGAAGCTTTCTTT.

The rearrangement joins TRBV29-1 to TRBJ2-7, with a tentative D call TRBD2 (6 bases). Germline CDR1 SQVTM, CDR2 ANQGSEA. The CDR3 covers 10 residues. Trimming removed 5 bases at V and 7 bases at J, with 9 bases between. In DNA, the CDR3 is TGCAGCGTTCAGAGCGGGGAGCAGTACTTC. This gives the protein CSVQSGEQYF.

The chain couples TRBV9 to TRBJ2-1; D unresolved. CDR3 size: 14 residues. Germline-derived CDR1 and CDR2 are SGDLS and YYNGEE. The V and J ends lost 1 base and 2 bases respectively, with 7 bases between them. The CDR3 region has the DNA TGTGCCAGCAGCGTATTAGGAGCCTACAATGAGCAGTTCTTC. Amino acids: CASSVLGAYNEQFF.

CDR3 in DNA: TGCGCCAGCAGCCCTGGACTAGCGGGTTATAGCACAGATACGCAGTATTTT. It specifies CASSPGLAGYSTDTQYF. This chain uses TRBV5-1 with TRBJ2-3, with 11 bases matching TRBD2. The CDR3 spans 17 residues. The junction had 7 bases not matched to a gene; V was cut back by 4 bases and J by 0 bases. Per the germline V gene, CDR1 is SGHRS and CDR2 is YFSETQ.

The rearrangement links TRBV6-6 to TRBJ1-2; 12 bases agree with TRBD1. Germline-derived CDR1 and CDR2 are MNHNY and SVGAGI (reference sequence). Trimming removed 6 bases from V and 12 bases from J; junction bases left unmatched: 5. This CDR3 contains 12 residues. In nucleotides, the CDR3 is TGTGCCAGCAGACCGGGACAGGGGGCGCACACCTTC. Amino acids: CASRPGQGAHTF.

This chain uses TRBV4-2 with TRBJ2-3; TRBD2 aligns across 8 bases. Germline CDR1 reads LGHNA; CDR2 reads YNFKEQ. This CDR3 is built from 16 residues. The V gene end was trimmed by 0 bases and the J gene end by 3 bases; junction bases not matched to a gene: 5. The CDR3 DNA reads TGTGCCAGCAGCCAAGATATGCCGGGGGGGACAGATACGCAGTATTTT. Translation: CASSQDMPGGTDTQYF.

The chain carries TRBV7-9 and TRBJ1-1, with D maybe TRBD1 (5 bases). Trimming pared 7 bases from V and 1 base from J, leaving 10 bases between. CDR1 is SEHNR, CDR2 FQNEAQ, per germline (reference sequence). The CDR3 has 13 amino acids. For the CDR3, the DNA is TGTGCCAGCAACTGGGGCGGGAACACTGAAGCTTTCTTT. Protein: CASNWGGNTEAFF.

This clone was seen a handful of times. The chain couples TRBV6-5 to TRBJ1-1, with 8 bases that match TRBD1. The CDR3 length is 14 residues. Trimming cost V 6 bases and J 6 bases; bases outside gene matches: 9. Germline lookup yields CDR1 MNHEY and CDR2 SVGAGI. The CDR3 protein is CASSRSGQVSEAFF. For the CDR3, the DNA is TGTGCCAGCAGCCGATCGGGACAGGTATCTGAAGCTTTCTTT.

In this sample, this clone turned up once. The rearrangement links TRBV11-1 to TRBJ2-1, with 7 bases matching TRBD1. Per germline, CDR1 SGHAT and CDR2 FQDESV (reference sequence). With 1 base clipped from V and 5 bases from J, the junction kept 5 bases outside the gene matches. CDR3 length equals 15 residues. The CDR3: CASSLVRGPHNEQFF. The DNA of the CDR3 is TGTGCCAGCAGCTTAGTAAGGGGGCCCCACAATGAGCAGTTCTTC. Full variable domain (outside the CDR3, taken from reference TRBV11-1 and TRBJ2-1): EAEVAQSPRYKITEKSQAVAFWCDPISGHATLYWYRQILGQGPELLVQFQDESVVDDSQLPKDRFSAERLKGVDSTLKIQPAELGDSAMYLCASSLVRGPHNEQFFGPGTRLTVL.

This chain connects TRBV7-9 to TRBJ2-2; no clear D gene. CDR1 is SEHNR and CDR2 is FQNEAQ in the germline V gene (reference sequence). The ends were cut back, 1 base at V and 8 bases at J, with 8 bases in the middle. The CDR3 length is 13 residues. The CDR3 sequence is CASSLDLRGELFF. For the CDR3, the DNA is TGTGCCAGCAGCTTAGACCTCAGAGGGGAGCTGTTTTTT.

The chain couples TRBV5-1 to TRBJ1-5; TRBD1 might be the D (6 bases). V was trimmed by 1 base and J by 0 bases, leaving 11 bases between them. CDR1 and CDR2 (germline): SGHRS, YFSETQ. The CDR3 runs 16 residues. The CDR3 sequence is CASSLNGDISNQPQHF. Written as DNA, the CDR3 is TGCGCCAGCAGCTTGAACGGGGACATTAGCAATCAGCCCCAGCATTTT.

The V and J genes are TRBV28 and TRBJ1-3; TRBD1 matches at 11 bases. The CDR3 consists of 14 residues. Germline trimming cut 2 bases from V and 8 bases from J; bases unmatched to any gene: 2. Germline V gives CDR1 MDHEN, CDR2 SYDVKM. The CDR3 DNA sequence: TGTGCCAGCAGTTTAGGACAGGGGGCAGACACCATATATTTT. Its protein is CASSLGQGADTIYF.

This clone has a count of ten or more. The genes are TRBV7-9 and TRBJ2-7; 8 nucleotides align to TRBD1. CDR3 length: 15 residues. J gave up 7 bases and V 7 bases, and 15 bases lay outside the gene matches. The V gene's germline CDR1 is SEHNR and CDR2 FQNEAQ (reference sequence). CDR3 sequence reads: CASTPGGALRGEQYF. Here the CDR3 DNA reads TGTGCCAGCACTCCAGGGGGCGCCCTTAGGGGGGAGCAGTACTTC.

The chain links TRBV19 to TRBJ2-1, with D maybe TRBD1 (7 bases). With 11 bases removed from V and 4 bases from J, the gap between germline ends came to 15 bases. From germline, CDR1 is LNHDA and CDR2 SQIVND (reference sequence). The CDR3 is made up of 13 amino acids. The CDR3 spells CASGRGAYNEQFF. The DNA for the CDR3 is TGTGCCTCGGGCAGGGGGGCATACAATGAGCAGTTCTTC.

In this sample, this clone turned up a few times. The chain couples TRBV5-1 to TRBJ2-3, with D possibly TRBD2 on 6 matching bases. Germline assignment: CDR1 SGHRS and CDR2 YFSETQ. CDR3 length equals 14 residues. V was pared by 5 bases and J by 5 bases, with 15 bases between. The CDR3 sequence is CASSIGRDGDTQYF. CDR3 DNA: TGCGCCAGCAGTATAGGGCGGGATGGAGATACGCAGTATTTT.

The chain recombines TRBV5-1 with TRBJ1-1; 8 bases fit TRBD1. The CDR3 extends over 14 amino acids. In germline, CDR1 is SGHRS, CDR2 YFSETQ. Unmatched junction bases numbered 4, after V lost 5 bases and J lost 1 base. CDR3 DNA: TGCGCCAGCAGTCAGGGGGCGGCGAACACTGAAGCTTTCTTT. Protein: CASSQGAANTEAFF.

This clone was counted only a few times. This chain uses TRBV11-2 with TRBJ2-7; D call uncertain. The CDR3 totals 14 residues. Germline CDR1 SGHAT, CDR2 FQNNGV. Trimming removed 0 bases from V and 1 base from J, with 7 bases in between. The DNA of the CDR3 is TGTGCCAGCAGCTTAGACAGGTTATCCTACGAGCAGTACTTC. Protein sequence: CASSLDRLSYEQYF.

V gene TRBV28 combines with J gene TRBJ1-4; no firm D call. Germline V gene data show CDR1 as MDHEN and CDR2 as SYDVKM. V lost 6 bases to trimming and J lost 4 bases, with 12 bases between them. The CDR3 runs 14 residues. Written as DNA, the CDR3 is TGTGCCAGCAGGCCCCGGGTTAATAATGAAAAACTGTTTTTT. Translation: CASRPRVNNEKLFF. The entire variable domain, with the rest obtained from reference TRBV28 and TRBJ1-4, is as follows: DVKVTQSSRYLVKRTGEKVFLECVQDMDHENMFWYRQDPGLGLRLIYFSYDVKMKEKGDIPEGYSVSREKKERFSLILESASTNQTSMYLCASRPRVNNEKLFFGSGTQLSVL.

The chain uses TRBV28 and TRBJ2-1; no clear D gene. In germline, CDR1 is MDHEN, CDR2 SYDVKM. V shed 2 bases and J shed 9 bases, with 8 bases lying between them. CDR3 size: 12 residues. The CDR3 spells CASSLRLFEQFF. CDR3 in DNA: TGTGCCAGCAGTTTAAGACTCTTTGAGCAGTTCTTC.

The genes are TRBV7-9 and TRBJ1-4, with D uncertain. CDR1 is SEHNR, CDR2 FQNEAQ, per germline (reference sequence). V was shortened by 1 base and J by 5 bases, with 5 bases between the two germline ends. The CDR3 covers 13 residues. The CDR3 region has the DNA TGTGCCAGCAGCTTAGGGCCCAATGAAAAACTGTTTTTT. Its protein is CASSLGPNEKLFF.

The V and J genes are TRBV7-9 and TRBJ2-1; 9 bases align to TRBD1. The CDR3 spans 17 residues. Germline assignment: CDR1 SEHNR and CDR2 FQNEAQ (reference sequence). V shed 5 bases and J 4 bases; nucleotides not matched to a gene: 12. CDR3 DNA sequence: TGTGCCAGCAGCCTACTGTACCGGGACAGGGCTTACAATGAGCAGTTCTTC. This translates into CASSLLYRDRAYNEQFF.